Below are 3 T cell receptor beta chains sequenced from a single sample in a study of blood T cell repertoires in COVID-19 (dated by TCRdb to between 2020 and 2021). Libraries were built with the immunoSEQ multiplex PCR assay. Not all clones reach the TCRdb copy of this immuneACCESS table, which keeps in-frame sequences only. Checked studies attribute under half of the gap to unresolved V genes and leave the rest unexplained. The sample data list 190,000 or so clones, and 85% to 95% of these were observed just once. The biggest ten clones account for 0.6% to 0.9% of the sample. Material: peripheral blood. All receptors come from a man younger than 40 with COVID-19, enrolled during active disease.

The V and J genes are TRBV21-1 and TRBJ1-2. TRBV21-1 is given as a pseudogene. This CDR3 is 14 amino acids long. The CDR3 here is CASSKSGGRRGYTF. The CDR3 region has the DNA TGTGCCAGCAGCAAGAGTGGAGGGAGACGTGGCTACACCTTC.

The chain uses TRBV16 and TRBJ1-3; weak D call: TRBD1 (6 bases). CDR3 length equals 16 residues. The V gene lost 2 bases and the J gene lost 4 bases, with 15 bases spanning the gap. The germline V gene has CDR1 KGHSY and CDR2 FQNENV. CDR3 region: CASSQTGPGTGNTIYF. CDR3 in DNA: TGTGCCAGCAGCCAAACCGGTCCCGGGACAGGAAACACCATATATTTT.

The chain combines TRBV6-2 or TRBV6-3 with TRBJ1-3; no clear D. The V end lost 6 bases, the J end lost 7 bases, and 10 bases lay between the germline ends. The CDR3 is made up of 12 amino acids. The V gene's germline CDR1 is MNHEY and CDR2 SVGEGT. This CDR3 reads CASSTTVNTIYF. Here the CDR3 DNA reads TGTGCCAGCAGCACCACGGTTAACACCATATATTTT.